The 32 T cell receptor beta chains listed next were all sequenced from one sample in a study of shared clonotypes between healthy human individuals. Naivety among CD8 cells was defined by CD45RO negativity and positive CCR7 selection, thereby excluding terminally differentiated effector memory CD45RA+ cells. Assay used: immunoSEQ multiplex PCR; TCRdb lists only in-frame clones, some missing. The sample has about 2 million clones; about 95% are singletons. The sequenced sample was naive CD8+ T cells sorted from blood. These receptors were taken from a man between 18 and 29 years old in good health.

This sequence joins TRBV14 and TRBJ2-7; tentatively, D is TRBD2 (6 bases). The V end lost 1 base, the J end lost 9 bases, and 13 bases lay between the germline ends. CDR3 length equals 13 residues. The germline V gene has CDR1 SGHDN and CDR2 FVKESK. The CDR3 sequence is CASSQGKWGVQYF. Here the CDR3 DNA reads TGTGCCAGCAGCCAAGGCAAGTGGGGGGTGCAGTACTTC.

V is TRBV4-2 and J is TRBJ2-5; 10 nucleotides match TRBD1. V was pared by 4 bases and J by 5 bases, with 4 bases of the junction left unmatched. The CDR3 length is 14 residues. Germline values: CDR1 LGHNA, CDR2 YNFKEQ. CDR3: CASSPTGGWETQYF. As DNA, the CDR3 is TGTGCCAGCAGCCCGACAGGGGGCTGGGAGACCCAGTACTTC.

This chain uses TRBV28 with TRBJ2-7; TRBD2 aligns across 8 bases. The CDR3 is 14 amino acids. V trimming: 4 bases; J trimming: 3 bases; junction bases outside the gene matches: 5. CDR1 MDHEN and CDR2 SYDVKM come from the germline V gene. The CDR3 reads CASSYGGALYEQYF. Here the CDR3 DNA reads TGTGCCAGCAGTTACGGGGGGGCCCTCTACGAGCAGTACTTC. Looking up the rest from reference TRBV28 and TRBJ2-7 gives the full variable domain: DVKVTQSSRYLVKRTGEKVFLECVQDMDHENMFWYRQDPGLGLRLIYFSYDVKMKEKGDIPEGYSVSREKKERFSLILESASTNQTSMYLCASSYGGALYEQYFGPGTRLTVT.

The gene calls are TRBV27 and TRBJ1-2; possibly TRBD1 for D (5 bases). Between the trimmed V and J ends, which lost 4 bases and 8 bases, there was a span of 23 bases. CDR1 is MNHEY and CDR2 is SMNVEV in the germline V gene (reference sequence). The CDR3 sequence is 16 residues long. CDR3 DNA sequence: TGTGCCAGCAGTTCGGACCCATCAGACAGACCTGAGGGCTACACCTTC. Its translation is CASSSDPSDRPEGYTF.

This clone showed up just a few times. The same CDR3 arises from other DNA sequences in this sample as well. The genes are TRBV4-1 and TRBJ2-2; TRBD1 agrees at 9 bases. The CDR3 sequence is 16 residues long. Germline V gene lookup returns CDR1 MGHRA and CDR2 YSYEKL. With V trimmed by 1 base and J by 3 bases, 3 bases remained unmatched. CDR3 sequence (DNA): TGCGCCAGCAGCCAAGGACAGGGGGTGGACACCGGGGAGCTGTTTTTT. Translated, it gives CASSQGQGVDTGELFF.

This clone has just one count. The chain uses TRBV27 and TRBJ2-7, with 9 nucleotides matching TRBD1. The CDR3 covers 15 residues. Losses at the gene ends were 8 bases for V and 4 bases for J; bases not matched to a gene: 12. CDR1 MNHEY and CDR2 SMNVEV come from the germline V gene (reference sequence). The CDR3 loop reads CASRRVGTGLYEQYF. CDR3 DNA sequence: TGTGCCAGCCGAAGGGTCGGGACAGGGTTGTACGAGCAGTACTTC.

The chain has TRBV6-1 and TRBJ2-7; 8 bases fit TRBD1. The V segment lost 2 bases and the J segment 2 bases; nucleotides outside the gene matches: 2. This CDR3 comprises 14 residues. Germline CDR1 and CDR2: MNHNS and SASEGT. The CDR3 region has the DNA TGTGCCAGCAGTGAAAGGACAGGGACCTACGAGCAGTACTTC. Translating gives CASSERTGTYEQYF.

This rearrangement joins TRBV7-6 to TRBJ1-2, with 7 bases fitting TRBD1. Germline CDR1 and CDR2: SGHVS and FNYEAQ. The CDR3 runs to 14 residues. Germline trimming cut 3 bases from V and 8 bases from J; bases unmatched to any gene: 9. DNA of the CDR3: TGTGCCAGCAGCTTCCCAGGGGGGTCTGGCGGCTACACCTTC. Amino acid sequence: CASSFPGGSGGYTF.

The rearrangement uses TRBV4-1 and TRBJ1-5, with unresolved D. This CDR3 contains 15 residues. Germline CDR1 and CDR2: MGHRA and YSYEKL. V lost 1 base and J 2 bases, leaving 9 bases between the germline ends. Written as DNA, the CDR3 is TGCGCCAGCAGCCAAGTTCTACTGGGCAATCAGCCCCAGCATTTT. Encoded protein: CASSQVLLGNQPQHF.

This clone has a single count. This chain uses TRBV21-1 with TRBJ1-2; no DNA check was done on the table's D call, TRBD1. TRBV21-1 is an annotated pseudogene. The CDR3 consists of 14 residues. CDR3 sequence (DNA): TGTGCCAGCAGCAAAGGTGGCCTGAACTATGGCTACACCTTC. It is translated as CASSKGGLNYGYTF.

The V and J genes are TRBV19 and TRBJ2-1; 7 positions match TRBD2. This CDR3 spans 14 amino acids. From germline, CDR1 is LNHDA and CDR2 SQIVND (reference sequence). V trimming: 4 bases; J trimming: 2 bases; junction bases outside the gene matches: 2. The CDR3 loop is CASSTGTTYNEQFF. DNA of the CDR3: TGTGCCAGTAGTACCGGGACTACCTACAATGAGCAGTTCTTC.

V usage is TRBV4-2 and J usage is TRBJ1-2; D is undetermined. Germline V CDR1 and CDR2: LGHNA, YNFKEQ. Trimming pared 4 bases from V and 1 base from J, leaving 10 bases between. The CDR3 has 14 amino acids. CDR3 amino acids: CASSPTGDNYGYTF. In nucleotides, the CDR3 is TGTGCCAGCAGCCCTACGGGTGATAACTATGGCTACACCTTC.

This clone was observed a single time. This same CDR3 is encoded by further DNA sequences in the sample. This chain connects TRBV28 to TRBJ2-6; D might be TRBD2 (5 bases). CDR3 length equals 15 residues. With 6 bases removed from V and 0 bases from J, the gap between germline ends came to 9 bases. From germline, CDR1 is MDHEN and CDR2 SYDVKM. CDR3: CASSLGSSGANVLTF. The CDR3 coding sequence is TGTGCCAGCAGCCTGGGGAGCTCTGGGGCCAACGTCCTGACTTTC.

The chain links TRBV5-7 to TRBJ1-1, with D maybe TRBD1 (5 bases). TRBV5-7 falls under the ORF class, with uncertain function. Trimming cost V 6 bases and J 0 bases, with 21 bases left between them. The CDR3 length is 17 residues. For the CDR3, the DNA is TGTGCCAGCATTCAGGCCAGGGCTCCCTACATGAACACTGAAGCTTTCTTT. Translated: CASIQARAPYMNTEAFF.

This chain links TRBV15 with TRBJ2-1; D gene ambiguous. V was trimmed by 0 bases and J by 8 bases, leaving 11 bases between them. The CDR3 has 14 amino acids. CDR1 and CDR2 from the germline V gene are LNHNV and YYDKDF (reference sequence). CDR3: CATSRDQGFDEQFF. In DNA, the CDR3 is TGTGCCACCAGCAGAGATCAAGGGTTCGATGAGCAGTTCTTC.

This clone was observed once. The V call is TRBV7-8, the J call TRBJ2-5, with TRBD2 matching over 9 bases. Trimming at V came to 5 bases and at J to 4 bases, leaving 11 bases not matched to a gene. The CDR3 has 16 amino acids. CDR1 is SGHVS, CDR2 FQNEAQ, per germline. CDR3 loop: CASSIHSGRGVETQYF. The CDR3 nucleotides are TGTGCCAGCAGCATCCATAGCGGGAGAGGAGTAGAGACCCAGTACTTC.

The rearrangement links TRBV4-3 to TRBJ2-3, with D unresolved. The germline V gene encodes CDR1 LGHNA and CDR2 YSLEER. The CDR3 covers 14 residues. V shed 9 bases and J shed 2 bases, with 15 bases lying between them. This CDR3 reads CASSHVGSTDTQYF. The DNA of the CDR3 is TGCGCCAGTTCTCACGTGGGATCCACAGATACGCAGTATTTT.

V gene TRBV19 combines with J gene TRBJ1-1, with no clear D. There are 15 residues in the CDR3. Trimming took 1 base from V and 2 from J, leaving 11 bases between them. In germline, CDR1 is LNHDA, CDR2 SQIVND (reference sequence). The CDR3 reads CASSIAAVYNTEAFF. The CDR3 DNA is TGTGCCAGTAGTATAGCCGCGGTTTATAACACTGAAGCTTTCTTT.

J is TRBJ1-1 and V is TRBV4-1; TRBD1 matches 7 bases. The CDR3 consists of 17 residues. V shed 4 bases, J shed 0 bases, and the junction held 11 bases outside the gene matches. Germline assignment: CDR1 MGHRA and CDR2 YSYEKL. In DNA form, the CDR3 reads TGCGCCAGCAGCCTATTGACAGGGCAGTGGGTGAACACTGAAGCTTTCTTT. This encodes CASSLLTGQWVNTEAFF.

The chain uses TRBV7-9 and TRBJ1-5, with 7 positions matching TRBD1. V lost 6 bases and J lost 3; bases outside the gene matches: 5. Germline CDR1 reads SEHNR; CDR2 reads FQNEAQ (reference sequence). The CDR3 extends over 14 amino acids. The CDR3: CASSTGAFNQPQHF. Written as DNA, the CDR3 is TGTGCCAGCAGTACAGGGGCCTTCAATCAGCCCCAGCATTTT.

The CDR3 spells CASSLSPFLDTQYF. DNA for the CDR3: TGTGCCAGCAGTTTGAGCCCGTTTCTGGATACGCAGTATTTT. The chain carries TRBV27 and TRBJ2-3; D not resolved. Trimming cost V 3 bases and J 6 bases, with 13 bases left between them. CDR1 MNHEY and CDR2 SMNVEV come from the germline V gene (reference sequence). The CDR3 runs 14 residues.

CDR3 in amino acids: CASSLDEVNQPQHF. The CDR3 DNA follows: TGTGCCAGCAGCTTAGACGAGGTCAATCAGCCCCAGCATTTT. The chain recombines TRBV7-9 with TRBJ1-5; D gene uncertain. V was shortened by 1 base and J by 3 bases, with 7 bases between the two germline ends. CDR1 and CDR2 from the germline V gene are SEHNR and FQNEAQ (reference sequence). The length of the CDR3 is 14 residues.

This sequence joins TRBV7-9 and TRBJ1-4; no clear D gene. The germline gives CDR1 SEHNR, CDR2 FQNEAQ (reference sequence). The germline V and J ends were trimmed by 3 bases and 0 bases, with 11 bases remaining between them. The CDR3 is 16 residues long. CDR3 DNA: TGTGCCAGCAGCTTCCTAGCGGCAGCAACTAATGAAAAACTGTTTTTT. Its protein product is CASSFLAAATNEKLFF.

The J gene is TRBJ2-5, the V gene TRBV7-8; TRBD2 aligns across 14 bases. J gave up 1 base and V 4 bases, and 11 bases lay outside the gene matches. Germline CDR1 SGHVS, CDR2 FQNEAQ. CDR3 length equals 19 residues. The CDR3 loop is CASSSRLAGGPLGQETQYF. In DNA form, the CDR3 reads TGTGCCAGCAGCTCCAGACTAGCGGGAGGGCCGCTGGGCCAAGAGACCCAGTACTTC.

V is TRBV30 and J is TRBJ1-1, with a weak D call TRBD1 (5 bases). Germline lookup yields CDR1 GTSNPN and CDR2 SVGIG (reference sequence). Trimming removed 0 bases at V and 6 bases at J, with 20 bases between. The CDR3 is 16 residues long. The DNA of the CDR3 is TGTGCCTGGAGTGTAACGGCCTGGAGGGAAGGGGCTGAAGCTTTCTTT. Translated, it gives CAWSVTAWREGAEAFF.

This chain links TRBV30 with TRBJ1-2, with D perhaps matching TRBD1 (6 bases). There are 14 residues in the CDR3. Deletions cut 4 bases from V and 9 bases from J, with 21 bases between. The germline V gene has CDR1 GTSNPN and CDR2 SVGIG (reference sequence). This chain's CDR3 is CAWTEGDVTMSYTF. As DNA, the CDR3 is TGTGCCTGGACCGAGGGGGATGTAACTATGAGCTACACCTTC.

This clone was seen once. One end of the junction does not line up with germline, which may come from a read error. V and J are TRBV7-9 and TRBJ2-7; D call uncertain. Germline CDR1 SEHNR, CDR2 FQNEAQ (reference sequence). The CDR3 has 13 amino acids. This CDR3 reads CASSPRIGPGSWF. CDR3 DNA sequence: TGTGCCAGCAGCCCCCGGATCGGGCCCGGCAGTTGGTTC.

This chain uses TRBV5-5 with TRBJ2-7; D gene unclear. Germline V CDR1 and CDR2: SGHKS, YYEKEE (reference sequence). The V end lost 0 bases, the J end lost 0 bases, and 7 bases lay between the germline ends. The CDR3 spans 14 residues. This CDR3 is CASSLATFSYEQYF. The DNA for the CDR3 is TGTGCCAGCAGCTTGGCGACTTTCTCCTACGAGCAGTACTTC.

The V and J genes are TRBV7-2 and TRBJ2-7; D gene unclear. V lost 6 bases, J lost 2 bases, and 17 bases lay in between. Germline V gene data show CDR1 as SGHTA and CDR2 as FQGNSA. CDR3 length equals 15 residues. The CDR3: CASRPSLDSPYEQYF. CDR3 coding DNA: TGTGCCAGCAGGCCTAGTTTGGATAGCCCCTACGAGCAGTACTTC.

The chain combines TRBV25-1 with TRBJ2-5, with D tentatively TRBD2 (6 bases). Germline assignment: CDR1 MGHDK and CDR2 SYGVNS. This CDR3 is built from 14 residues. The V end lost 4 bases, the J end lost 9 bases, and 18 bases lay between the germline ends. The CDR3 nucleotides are TGTGCCAGCAGTGTTGGGACCCATTGGGGGGCCCAGTACTTC. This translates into CASSVGTHWGAQYF.

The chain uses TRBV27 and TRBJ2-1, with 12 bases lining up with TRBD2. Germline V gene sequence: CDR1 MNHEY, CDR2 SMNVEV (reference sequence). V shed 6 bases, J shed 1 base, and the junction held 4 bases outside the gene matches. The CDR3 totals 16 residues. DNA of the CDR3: TGTGCCAGCAGACAACTAGCGGGAGGTTCCTACAATGAGCAGTTCTTC. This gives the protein CASRQLAGGSYNEQFF.

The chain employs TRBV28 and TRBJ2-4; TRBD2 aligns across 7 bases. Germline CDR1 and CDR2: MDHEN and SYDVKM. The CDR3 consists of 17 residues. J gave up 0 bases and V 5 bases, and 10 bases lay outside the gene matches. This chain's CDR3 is CASSTMRENLAKNIQYF. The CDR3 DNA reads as TGTGCCAGCAGTACTATGCGGGAGAACCTAGCCAAAAACATTCAGTACTTC.